Below, one TCR beta chain is given with its context. The antigen remains undetermined. The sample is drawn from a study of STAT3 mutations in large granular lymphocyte leukemia. V shed 2 bases, J shed 0 bases, and the junction held 4 bases outside the gene matches. Germline-derived CDR1 and CDR2 are SGHRS and YFSETQ. The CDR3 consists of 15 residues. The table came from immunoSEQ multiplex PCR; TCRdb's copy has only in-frame clones and leaves some out. This sample yields approximately 25,000 clones, of which roughly 93% are seen a single time; roughly 6.5% belongs to the top ten. Broader study findings: All newly emerging clones after therapy were STAT3 wild type. In T-cell large granular lymphocyte leukemia, about half of patients showed multiple immunodominant subclonotypes.

The gene calls are TRBV5-1 and TRBJ1-1; 7 bases agree with TRBD1. Sequenced input: peripheral blood mononuclear cells. This TCR was sampled from a man aged 35 to 55 with T-cell large granular lymphocyte leukemia. Some clones in this sample may be carry-over from other donors' samples. As DNA, the CDR3 is TGCGCCAGCAGCTTTCGGACAGGTATGAACACTGAAGCTTTCTTT. This sequence encodes CASSFRTGMNTEAFF.